The entry below describes one TCR beta chain. Its antigen is undetermined. The data stem from a study of blood T cells in healthy people across ages. CDR1 and CDR2 (germline): SGHRS, YFSETQ. Trimming cost V 0 bases and J 6 bases, with 15 bases left between them. The CDR3 sequence is 15 residues long. PCR was performed a second time for about 7 to 12 cycles using a sample-barcoded 5' primer and a J-beta primer mix. In TCRdb, the 5' RACE reads were re-called with MiXCR into one record per CDR3 protein. The data hold more than 650,000 distinct CDR3 sequences, with around a fifth observed a single time. Peripheral blood from each donor was collected in a volume of 9.5 to 10 milliliters. Study-level results: Researchers deemed the diversity estimates from one million T cells underestimates. More naive CD4+ cells and higher diversity were found in long-lived than in aged donors.

Sequenced sample: blood. The chain combines TRBV5-1 with TRBJ1-2, with D perhaps TRBD1 (6 bases). The receptor comes from a man in his sixties or seventies in good health. The CDR3 spells CASSLASGAGDGYTF. The DNA for the CDR3 is TGCGCCAGCAGCTTGGCGTCAGGGGCAGGAGATGGCTACACCTTC. Full variable domain (missing parts from reference TRBV5-1 and TRBJ1-2): KAGVTQTPRYLIKTRGQQVTLSCSPISGHRSVSWYQQTPGQGLQFLFEYFSETQRNKGNFPGRFSGRQFSNSRSEMNVSTLELGDSALYLCASSLASGAGDGYTFGSGTRLTVV.